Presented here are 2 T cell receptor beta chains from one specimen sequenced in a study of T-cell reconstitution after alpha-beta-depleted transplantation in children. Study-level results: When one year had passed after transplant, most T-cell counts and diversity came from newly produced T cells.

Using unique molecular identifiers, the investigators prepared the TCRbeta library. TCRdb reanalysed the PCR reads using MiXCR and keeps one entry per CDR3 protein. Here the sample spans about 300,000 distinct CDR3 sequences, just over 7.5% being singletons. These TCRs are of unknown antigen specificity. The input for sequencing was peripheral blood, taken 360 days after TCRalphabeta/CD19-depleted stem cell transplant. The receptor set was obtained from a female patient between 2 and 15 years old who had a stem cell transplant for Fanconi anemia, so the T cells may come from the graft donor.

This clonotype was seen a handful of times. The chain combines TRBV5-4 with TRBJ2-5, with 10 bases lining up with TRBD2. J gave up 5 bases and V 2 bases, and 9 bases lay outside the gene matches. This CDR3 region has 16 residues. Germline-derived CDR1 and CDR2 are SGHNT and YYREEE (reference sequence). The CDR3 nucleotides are TGTGCCAGCAGCTTAACCGTAGCGGGGGGCGGGGAGACCCAGTACTTC. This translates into CASSLTVAGGGETQYF.

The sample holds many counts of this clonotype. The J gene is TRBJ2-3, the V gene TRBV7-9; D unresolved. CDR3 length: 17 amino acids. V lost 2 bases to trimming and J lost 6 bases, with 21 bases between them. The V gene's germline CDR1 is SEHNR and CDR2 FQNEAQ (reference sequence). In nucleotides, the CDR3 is TGTGCCAGCAGCTTATCACGGAACGGGTCCCCATTGGATACGCAGTATTTT. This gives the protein CASSLSRNGSPLDTQYF.